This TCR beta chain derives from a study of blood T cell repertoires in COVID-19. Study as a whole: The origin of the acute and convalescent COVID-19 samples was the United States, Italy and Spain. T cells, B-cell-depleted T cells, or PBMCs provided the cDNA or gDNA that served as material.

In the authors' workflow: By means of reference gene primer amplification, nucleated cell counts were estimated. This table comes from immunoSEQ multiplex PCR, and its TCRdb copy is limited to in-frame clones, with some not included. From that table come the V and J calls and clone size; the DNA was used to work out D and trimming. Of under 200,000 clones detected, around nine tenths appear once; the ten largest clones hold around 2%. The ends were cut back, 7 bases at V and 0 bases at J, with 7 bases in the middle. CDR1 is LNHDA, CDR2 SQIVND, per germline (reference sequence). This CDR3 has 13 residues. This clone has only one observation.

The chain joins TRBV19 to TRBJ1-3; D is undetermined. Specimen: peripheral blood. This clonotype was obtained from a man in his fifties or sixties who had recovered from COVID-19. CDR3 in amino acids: CASTWASGNTIYF. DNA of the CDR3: TGTGCCAGTACCTGGGCCTCTGGAAACACCATATATTTT.